This T cell receptor (beta chain) originates from a study of blood T cell repertoires in COVID-19. Overall study context: Samples representing acute and convalescent COVID-19 were sourced from the United States, Italy and Spain. Sources were T cells, B-cell-depleted T cells, or PBMCs; the material itself was cDNA or gDNA.

Methods used by the authors: Amplifying reference gene primers gave estimates of nucleated cell counts. This table comes from immunoSEQ multiplex PCR, and its TCRdb copy is limited to in-frame clones, with some not included. Clonal size and the V and J genes are those of that table, whereas D and trimming came from the DNA. The sample lists fewer than 40,000 clones; 75% to 90% were seen once. This TCR derives from a man in his sixties with active COVID-19. Sequencing was carried out using peripheral blood.

CDR3: CATVLGAGTRDITDTQYF. The CDR3 DNA reads TGTGCCACCGTCCTTGGCGCGGGAACCCGCGATATCACAGATACGCAGTATTTT. This rearrangement joins TRBV7-9 to TRBJ2-3; the D gene is possibly TRBD2 (6 bases). The CDR3 length is 18 residues. Germline V gene sequence: CDR1 SEHNR, CDR2 FQNEAQ (reference sequence). V dropped 10 bases and J dropped 2 bases, with 28 bases sitting between them.